Listed below are T cell receptor beta chains from one sample, sequenced in a study of identical twins. TCRdb reprocessed the 5' RACE reads via MiXCR and lists one record per CDR3 protein. The sample yields around 960,000 distinct CDR3 sequences, approximately 13% seen once. This sample also belongs to another study, concerning yellow fever vaccine responses in identical twins.

The sequencing input was PBMCs. These receptors all stem from a woman younger than 35 in good health. Each CDR3 is given with its conserved first and last residue. D genes are given only for firm matches. Size is stated for part of the rows, as once, few or many counts, or as a class when the clone is expanded.

size: NA; V: TRBV6-1; D: NA; J: TRBJ1-2; CDR3: CASSEMVDVYF; DNA: TGTGCCAGCAGTGAAATGGTGGACGTCTACTTC
size: NA; V: TRBV28; D: NA; J: TRBJ1-6; CDR3: CASSFTVNNSPLHF; DNA: TGTGCCAGCAGTTTCACGGTTAATAATTCACCCCTCCACTTT
size: NA; V: TRBV19; D: NA; J: TRBJ1-1; CDR3: CASSIGTDTEAFF; DNA: TGTGCCAGTAGTATTGGGACGGACACTGAAGCTTTCTTT
size: few; V: TRBV10-3; D: TRBD2; J: TRBJ2-3; CDR3: CAISRTSGSTDTQYF; DNA: TGTGCCATCAGCCGGACTAGCGGGAGCACAGATACGCAGTATTTT
size: few; V: TRBV7-9; D: TRBD1; J: TRBJ1-2; CDR3: CASSTGTGSDGYTF; DNA: TGTGCCAGCAGCACCGGGACAGGTTCGGATGGCTACACCTTC
size: few; V: TRBV5-1; D: NA; J: TRBJ1-2; CDR3: CASSLGSSLDGYTF; DNA: TGCGCCAGCAGCTTGGGCTCGTCTTTGGATGGCTACACCTTC
size: many; V: TRBV12-3/TRBV12-4; D: TRBD2; J: TRBJ2-1; CDR3: CASSLGGGAYNEQFF; DNA: TGTGCCAGCAGTTTAGGGGGGGGTGCCTACAATGAGCAGTTCTTC
size: NA; V: TRBV15; D: NA; J: TRBJ2-7; CDR3: CATSRDPQRSYEQYF; DNA: TGTGCCACCAGCAGAGATCCCCAGAGATCCTACGAGCAGTACTTC
size: NA; V: TRBV12-3/TRBV12-4; D: NA; J: TRBJ1-2; CDR3: CASSFAGFDGYTF; DNA: TGTGCCAGCAGTTTTGCGGGGTTCGATGGCTACACCTTC
size: NA; V: TRBV7-9; D: NA; J: TRBJ2-1; CDR3: CASSSGQLGHNEQFF; DNA: TGTGCCAGCAGCTCAGGTCAACTAGGACACAATGAGCAGTTCTTC
size: NA; V: TRBV6-1; D: NA; J: TRBJ1-6; CDR3: CASSIGGGGSPLHF; DNA: TGTGCCAGCAGTATTGGGGGCGGTGGATCACCCCTCCACTTT
size: few; V: TRBV6-1; D: TRBD1; J: TRBJ2-3; CDR3: CASSEGLPGQGSTDTQYF; DNA: TGTGCCAGCAGTGAAGGACTACCGGGACAGGGGAGCACAGATACGCAGTATTTT
size: NA; V: TRBV20-1; D: TRBD2; J: TRBJ2-5; CDR3: CSARGLDGRAGETQYF; DNA: TGCAGTGCTAGAGGTTTGGACGGGAGGGCCGGAGAGACCCAGTACTTC
size: NA; V: TRBV12-3/TRBV12-4; D: TRBD2; J: TRBJ2-1; CDR3: CASRKRDYWQYNEQFF; DNA: TGTGCCAGCAGGAAACGGGACTACTGGCAGTACAATGAGCAGTTCTTC
size: few; V: TRBV10-3; D: NA; J: TRBJ2-5; CDR3: CAISEGQGKYF; DNA: TGTGCCATCAGTGAGGGGCAGGGGAAGTACTTC
size: many; V: TRBV2; D: NA; J: TRBJ2-5; CDR3: CASSRGPTGQETQYF; DNA: TGTGCCAGTTCCAGGGGACCTACGGGGCAAGAGACCCAGTACTTC
size: few; V: TRBV7-6; D: NA; J: TRBJ1-5; CDR3: CASSLGGEEQPQHF; DNA: TGTGCCAGCAGCTTGGGTGGGGAGGAGCAGCCCCAGCATTTT
size: NA; V: TRBV5-1; D: NA; J: TRBJ2-1; CDR3: CASSFNQAFSYNEQFF; DNA: TGCGCCAGCAGCTTTAATCAAGCCTTCTCCTACAATGAGCAGTTCTTC
size: NA; V: TRBV20-1; D: NA; J: TRBJ1-4; CDR3: CSARDEGEKLFF; DNA: TGCAGTGCTAGAGATGAGGGTGAAAAACTGTTTTTT
size: NA; V: TRBV6-1; D: TRBD1; J: TRBJ1-2; CDR3: CASSEGVGGYYGYTF; DNA: TGTGCCAGCAGTGAGGGCGTAGGGGGCTACTATGGCTACACCTTC
size: few; V: TRBV24-1; D: TRBD2; J: TRBJ2-1; CDR3: CATLGGPGGLGNEQFF; DNA: TGTGCCACCCTCGGTGGCCCGGGAGGGCTCGGTAATGAGCAGTTCTTC
size: NA; V: TRBV19; D: TRBD2; J: TRBJ2-1; CDR3: CASSIWGSGTGYNEQFF; DNA: TGTGCCAGTAGTATATGGGGAAGCGGGACGGGCTACAATGAGCAGTTCTTC
size: NA; V: TRBV11-2; D: NA; J: TRBJ2-1; CDR3: CASSSAVRDTSYNEQFF; DNA: TGTGCCAGCAGCTCAGCCGTCAGGGATACCTCCTACAATGAGCAGTTCTTC
size: few; V: TRBV12-3/TRBV12-4; D: TRBD2; J: TRBJ2-3; CDR3: CASSLTSGSTHTQYF; DNA: TGTGCCAGCAGTTTAACTAGCGGGAGCACGCATACGCAGTATTTT
size: few; V: TRBV20-1; D: TRBD2; J: TRBJ2-3; CDR3: CSVEGSGTPDTQYF; DNA: TGCAGTGTCGAGGGTAGCGGGACCCCAGATACGCAGTATTTT
size: few; V: TRBV4-2; D: TRBD1; J: TRBJ1-1; CDR3: CASSQITRGRWTEAFF; DNA: TGTGCCAGCAGCCAGATTACCAGGGGGCGCTGGACTGAAGCTTTCTTT
size: many; V: TRBV29-1; D: TRBD1; J: TRBJ1-1; CDR3: CSVTGQGASNTEAFF; DNA: TGCAGCGTCACTGGACAGGGGGCTTCGAACACTGAAGCTTTCTTT
size: NA; V: TRBV28; D: TRBD2; J: TRBJ2-3; CDR3: CASSWERGPSGGWMDTQYF; DNA: TGTGCCAGCAGTTGGGAACGGGGTCCAAGCGGGGGCTGGATGGATACGCAGTATTTT
size: many; V: TRBV7-9; D: TRBD1; J: TRBJ2-5; CDR3: CASSYRDREETQYF; DNA: TGTGCCAGCAGCTACCGGGACAGAGAAGAGACCCAGTACTTC
size: NA; V: TRBV4-2; D: NA; J: TRBJ2-5; CDR3: CASSQDLQRETQYF; DNA: TGTGCCAGCAGCCAAGATTTACAGAGGGAGACCCAGTACTTC
size: few; V: TRBV18; D: NA; J: TRBJ2-3; CDR3: CASSQGTLSTDTQYF; DNA: TGTGCCAGCTCACAGGGGACACTCAGCACAGATACGCAGTATTTT
size: NA; V: TRBV7-9; D: NA; J: TRBJ2-3; CDR3: CASSLGWTPSTDTQYF; DNA: TGTGCCAGCAGCTTAGGATGGACTCCTAGCACAGATACGCAGTATTTT
size: once; V: TRBV7-6; D: TRBD2; J: TRBJ2-1; CDR3: CASSGLAGSSEQFF; DNA: TGTGCCAGCAGTGGACTAGCGGGTAGTAGTGAGCAGTTCTTC
size: few; V: TRBV29-1; D: TRBD2; J: TRBJ2-7; CDR3: CSVEDTSGSTSEQYF; DNA: TGCAGCGTTGAAGATACTAGCGGGAGCACCTCCGAGCAGTACTTC
size: NA; V: TRBV10-3; D: TRBD2; J: TRBJ2-7; CDR3: CAISKTSGSYEQYF; DNA: TGTGCCATCAGTAAAACTAGCGGGAGCTACGAGCAGTACTTC
size: few; V: TRBV6-5; D: TRBD1; J: TRBJ2-5; CDR3: CASSYPNGGTGETQYF; DNA: TGTGCCAGCAGTTACCCTAACGGCGGGACAGGGGAGACCCAGTACTTC
size: few; V: TRBV7-9; D: NA; J: TRBJ2-3; CDR3: CATCRGRDTQYF; DNA: TGTGCCACCTGCCGGGGGCGGGATACGCAGTATTTT
size: few; V: TRBV24-1; D: NA; J: TRBJ2-5; CDR3: CVTSAAETGGGTQYF; DNA: TGTGTCACCAGCGCTGCTGAGACAGGTGGAGGGACCCAGTACTTC
size: few; V: TRBV12-3/TRBV12-4; D: NA; J: TRBJ2-5; CDR3: CASSLRGLAPPGETQYF; DNA: TGTGCCAGCAGTTTAAGGGGGCTAGCGCCACCGGGGGAGACCCAGTACTTC
size: NA; V: TRBV20-1; D: TRBD2; J: TRBJ2-7; CDR3: CSARETSGYYEQYF; DNA: TGCAGTGCTAGAGAGACTAGCGGGTACTACGAGCAGTACTTC